These 25 T cell receptor beta chains were all obtained from the same sample, sequenced in a study of regulatory T cells in long-lasting Graves disease. With iRepertoire HTBI primers and Arm-PCR of CDR3 regions, TCR beta libraries were built. TCRdb processed the multiplex PCR reads anew with MiXCR; each CDR3 protein has one entry. The profile shows about 660,000 distinct CDR3 sequences, about 30% of them singletons. Time point noted: persistent/refractory GD, antithyroid drugs over 5 years with positive TRAb. Extracted RNA from PBMCs served as the source of the TCR library. The specimen comprised peripheral blood mononuclear cells (PBMCs), sampled when the disease was refractory, from a patient treated with antithyroid drugs. Every receptor here comes from a female donor with Graves disease.

There are a few counts of this clonotype. The gene calls are TRBV6-1 and TRBJ2-7, with a possible D match to TRBD2 (5 bases). V lost 6 bases and J 5 bases, leaving 8 bases between the germline ends. CDR1 and CDR2 from the germline V gene are MNHNS and SASEGT. There are 11 residues in the CDR3. CDR3 DNA: TGTGCCAGCAGCGCCGGGAACGAGCAGTACTTC. Translation: CASSAGNEQYF.

V and J are TRBV2 and TRBJ1-5; tentative D call: TRBD1 (6 bases). The CDR3 extends over 18 amino acids. Trimming removed 2 bases from V and 0 bases from J, with 17 bases in between. The germline V gene encodes CDR1 SNHLY and CDR2 FYNNEI. The CDR3 bases are TGTGCCAGCAGTGAACGGCCTACAGGGTTGGATAGCAATCAGCCCCAGCATTTT. Its translation is CASSERPTGLDSNQPQHF.

The chain couples TRBV10-3 to TRBJ1-1, with a tentative D call TRBD1 (5 bases). The CDR3 covers 16 residues. The V and J ends lost 4 bases and 0 bases respectively, with 15 bases between them. The germline V gene has CDR1 ENHRY and CDR2 SYGVKD. CDR3 in amino acids: CAISGGDGAMNTEAFF. The DNA of the CDR3 is TGTGCCATCAGTGGGGGGGACGGAGCCATGAACACTGAAGCTTTCTTT.

A few counts support this clonotype. CDR3 in amino acids: CSAPAGSTFYGYTF. CDR3 DNA: TGCAGTGCCCCCGCAGGATCAACCTTCTATGGCTACACCTTC. The rearrangement joins TRBV20-1 to TRBJ1-2; D not certain. The length of the CDR3 is 14 residues. Germline lookup yields CDR1 DFQATT and CDR2 SNEGSKA (reference sequence). V was cut by 6 bases and J by 4 bases, with 18 bases left in between.

This sequence joins TRBV20-1 and TRBJ2-1; D is unresolved. Trimming took 5 bases from V and 1 from J, leaving 12 bases between them. Germline CDR1 reads DFQATT; CDR2 reads SNEGSKA (reference sequence). CDR3 length: 14 amino acids. CDR3 DNA sequence: TGCAGTGCTCGGCTACCCCTATCCTACAATGAGCAGTTCTTC. Amino acids: CSARLPLSYNEQFF.

This chain connects TRBV6-5 to TRBJ1-1; maybe TRBD1 (5 bases). With 2 bases removed from V and 1 base from J, the gap between germline ends came to 14 bases. Germline CDR1 is MNHEY and CDR2 is SVGAGI. The CDR3 runs to 16 residues. CDR3 sequence reads: CASSYLSDSSNTEAFF. The CDR3 DNA is TGTGCCAGCAGTTACCTTTCAGACAGTTCGAACACTGAAGCTTTCTTT.

The V gene is TRBV7-2, the J gene TRBJ2-7, with a possible D match to TRBD1 (5 bases). With 6 bases removed from V and 3 bases from J, the gap between germline ends came to 12 bases. This CDR3 contains 13 residues. CDR1 and CDR2 (germline): SGHTA, FQGNSA. The CDR3 here is CASSWGLNYEQYF. As DNA, the CDR3 is TGTGCCAGCAGTTGGGGCCTTAACTACGAGCAGTACTTC.

The gene calls are TRBV3-1 and TRBJ1-2; D is ambiguous. Trimming shortened V by 4 bases and J by 8 bases, and 17 bases separated the two germline ends. CDR1 and CDR2 (germline): LGHDT, YNNKEL (reference sequence). The CDR3 spans 14 residues. The CDR3 DNA reads as TGTGCCAGCAGCCGATCAACCGGGCGGGGAGGCTACACCTTC. Protein: CASSRSTGRGGYTF.

V gene TRBV20-1 combines with J gene TRBJ2-7; D call uncertain. The CDR3 totals 13 residues. V dropped 6 bases and J dropped 4 bases, with 16 bases sitting between them. CDR1 and CDR2 from the germline V gene are DFQATT and SNEGSKA (reference sequence). The CDR3: CSAQISYLYEQYF. The DNA for the CDR3 is TGCAGTGCCCAGATATCCTATTTATACGAGCAGTACTTC.

This clonotype was picked up a small number of times. The gene calls are TRBV12-3 or TRBV12-4 and TRBJ2-5, with D perhaps matching TRBD1 (6 bases). The CDR3 is made up of 18 amino acids. V was clipped by 4 bases and J by 4 bases, with 25 bases between them. CDR3 DNA sequence: TGTGCCAGCAGTTGGAAGAACCTACAGGGTGCGGCCGGAGAGACCCAGTACTTC. It is translated as CASSWKNLQGAAGETQYF.

As DNA, the CDR3 is TGTGCCAGCAGTACCGACAGGCCCAACTCCTACGAGCAGTACTTC. It is translated as CASSTDRPNSYEQYF. The V call is TRBV6-1, the J call TRBJ2-7; tentative D call: TRBD1 (6 bases). With 5 bases removed from V and 0 bases from J, the gap between germline ends came to 14 bases. Germline V gives CDR1 MNHNS, CDR2 SASEGT. The CDR3 length is 15 residues.

The chain combines TRBV12-3 or TRBV12-4 with TRBJ1-1; 10 bases line up with TRBD1. V lost 3 bases, J lost 6 bases, and 7 bases stayed unmatched. This CDR3 is 15 amino acids long. The CDR3 loop reads CASSFGTGARAEAFF. In nucleotides, the CDR3 is TGTGCCAGCAGTTTCGGGACAGGGGCGAGGGCTGAAGCTTTCTTT.

The chain uses TRBV28 and TRBJ2-7; 8 bases match TRBD2. Per the germline V gene, CDR1 is MDHEN and CDR2 is SYDVKM. The CDR3 is 15 amino acids. Germline trimming cut 2 bases from V and 5 bases from J; bases unmatched to any gene: 8. CDR3 sequence (DNA): TGTGCCAGCAGTTTAGGGGGCGGGGGGAGACACGAGCAGTACTTC. Protein: CASSLGGGGRHEQYF.

CDR3 nucleotide sequence: TGCAGCGCCCGGGGACTGACCATGAACACTGAAGCTTTCTTT. Its translation: CSARGLTMNTEAFF. The V call is TRBV29-1, the J call TRBJ1-1, with D perhaps matching TRBD1 (5 bases). The V and J ends lost 7 bases and 0 bases respectively, with 15 bases between them. From germline, CDR1 is SQVTM and CDR2 ANQGSEA. The CDR3 runs 14 residues.

This clonotype was seen only a few times. The chain combines TRBV27 with TRBJ2-2; a possible D gene is TRBD2 (6 bases). Trimming removed 7 bases at V and 6 bases at J, with 12 bases between. Germline loops: CDR1 MNHEY, CDR2 SMNVEV (reference sequence). There are 13 residues in the CDR3. This CDR3 reads CASTPDYSGELFF. The DNA for the CDR3 is TGTGCCAGCACCCCGGACTACTCCGGGGAGCTGTTTTTT.

The chain is built from TRBV28 and TRBJ1-5; no clear D. Germline loops: CDR1 MDHEN, CDR2 SYDVKM. Trimming took off 4 bases at V and 0 bases at J, with 13 bases between the two ends. The CDR3 runs 16 residues. CDR3 amino acids: CASSSPGDYSNQPQHF. The CDR3 bases are TGTGCCAGCAGTTCACCGGGTGATTATAGCAATCAGCCCCAGCATTTT. Looking up the rest from reference TRBV28 and TRBJ1-5 gives the full variable domain: DVKVTQSSRYLVKRTGEKVFLECVQDMDHENMFWYRQDPGLGLRLIYFSYDVKMKEKGDIPEGYSVSREKKERFSLILESASTNQTSMYLCASSSPGDYSNQPQHFGDGTRLSIL.

This clonotype was detected only a few times. The CDR3 nucleotides are TGCAGTGCCCCTAGTCCGGGACAAGTAGGCTATGGCTACACCTTC. Translating gives CSAPSPGQVGYGYTF. V usage is TRBV20-1 and J usage is TRBJ1-2; tentative D call: TRBD1 (6 bases). CDR3 size: 15 residues. Germline CDR1 and CDR2: DFQATT and SNEGSKA (reference sequence). The V gene lost 6 bases and the J gene lost 4 bases, with 21 bases spanning the gap.

The V call is TRBV4-1, the J call TRBJ1-4, with 9 bases fitting TRBD1. Germline CDR1 and CDR2: MGHRA and YSYEKL. The ends lost 5 bases at V and 7 bases at J; junction bases unmatched: 5. The CDR3 sequence is 14 residues long. As DNA, the CDR3 is TGCGCCAGCAGCGAAGGACAGGGGACTGAAAAACTGTTTTTT. Translated: CASSEGQGTEKLFF.

This clonotype was found a few times. The chain is built from TRBV20-1 and TRBJ1-1; D call uncertain. The CDR3 totals 13 residues. Trimming removed 1 base from V and 1 base from J, with 7 bases in between. Germline lookup yields CDR1 DFQATT and CDR2 SNEGSKA (reference sequence). The chain's CDR3 is CSARVVANTEAFF. CDR3 nucleotide sequence: TGCAGTGCTAGAGTTGTGGCGAACACTGAAGCTTTCTTT.

This chain joins TRBV20-1 and TRBJ1-2; a possible D gene is TRBD1 (6 bases). V gave up 3 bases and J gave up 3 bases, with 14 bases separating them. Germline CDR1 is DFQATT and CDR2 is SNEGSKA (reference sequence). This CDR3 comprises 14 residues. The CDR3, as DNA: TGCAGTGCTAGGCCCTGGACAGTAGACTATGGCTACACCTTC. Protein product: CSARPWTVDYGYTF.

There are a few counts of this clonotype. The rearrangement links TRBV7-9 to TRBJ2-7, with D unclear. This CDR3 is 13 amino acids long. The germline gives CDR1 SEHNR, CDR2 FQNEAQ (reference sequence). The V gene lost 1 base and the J gene lost 3 bases, with 7 bases spanning the gap. For the CDR3, the DNA is TGTGCCAGCAGCTTAGACACGTACTACGAGCAGTACTTC. Translating gives CASSLDTYYEQYF. The complete variable domain, with remaining parts taken from reference TRBV7-9 and TRBJ2-7, reads DTGVSQNPRHKITKRGQNVTFRCDPISEHNRLYWYRQTLGQGPEFLTYFQNEAQLEKSRLLSDRFSAERPKGSFSTLEIQRTEQGDSAMYLCASSLDTYYEQYFGPGTRLTVT.

The V call is TRBV2, the J call TRBJ2-7, with D unresolved. Germline-derived CDR1 and CDR2 are SNHLY and FYNNEI. The V end was cut by 1 base, the J end by 4 bases, with 14 bases between. The CDR3 runs to 15 residues. DNA for the CDR3: TGTGCCAGCAGTGAAGGATTGGGGATTTTATACGAGCAGTACTTC. Its translation is CASSEGLGILYEQYF.

This clonotype was seen a few times. The chain has TRBV7-3 and TRBJ1-1; 7 bases map to TRBD1. V was clipped by 8 bases and J by 6 bases; unmatched bases: 9. Germline CDR1 reads SGHTA; CDR2 reads FQGTGA. CDR3 length: 13 amino acids. CDR3 coding DNA: TGTGCCAGCCGTGGGACAGTCGCCTCTGAAGCTTTCTTT. Amino acids: CASRGTVASEAFF.

The V call is TRBV5-6, the J call TRBJ2-5, with TRBD2 matching 10 bases. The junction had 9 bases not matched to a gene; V was cut back by 2 bases and J by 5 bases. CDR3 size: 16 residues. Germline-derived CDR1 and CDR2 are SGHDT and YYEEEE. In DNA, the CDR3 is TGTGCCAGCAGCTTAGAGCTAGCGGGAGTCGGTGAGACCCAGTACTTC. It codes for CASSLELAGVGETQYF.

This rearrangement joins TRBV10-1 to TRBJ1-1; D unresolved. The V gene lost 0 bases and the J gene lost 10 bases, with 12 bases spanning the gap. This CDR3 spans 13 amino acids. Germline CDR1 is WNHNN and CDR2 is SYGVQD (reference sequence). CDR3 amino acids: CASSESKQSVAFF. CDR3 bases: TGCGCCAGCAGTGAGTCAAAACAGTCGGTAGCTTTCTTT.